This TCR beta chain appears in the sequencing data of a study of blood T cell repertoires in COVID-19. Produced via immunoSEQ multiplex PCR; TCRdb's table is partial and in-frame only. The sample includes about 60,000 clones, roughly 80% of them seen just once. CDR1 is MNHEY and CDR2 is SMNVEV in the germline V gene (reference sequence). CDR3 length: 15 residues. V shed 4 bases and J 6 bases; nucleotides not matched to a gene: 8. The clonotype was recovered from a man between 60 and 70 years old with acute or convalescent COVID-19. The chain links TRBV27 to TRBJ2-3; TRBD2 matches at 9 bases. Source material: peripheral blood. CDR3 region: CASSYLAGGRDTQYF. In DNA form, the CDR3 reads TGTGCCAGCAGTTATCTGGCGGGGGGGCGGGATACGCAGTATTTT.